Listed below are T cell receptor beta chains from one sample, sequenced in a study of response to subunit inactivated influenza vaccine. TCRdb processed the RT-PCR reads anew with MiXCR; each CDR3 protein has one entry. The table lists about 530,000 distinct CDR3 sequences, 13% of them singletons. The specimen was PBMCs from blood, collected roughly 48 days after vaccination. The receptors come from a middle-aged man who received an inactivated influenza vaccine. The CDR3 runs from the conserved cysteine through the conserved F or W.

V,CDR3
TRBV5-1,CASSWTSGGSTYEQYF
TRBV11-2,CASSRGDGPYEQYF
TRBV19,CASSSRGRSNTEAFF
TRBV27,CASRDQGRYPYEQYF
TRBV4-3,CASSRAAGNVDTQYF
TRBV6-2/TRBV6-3,CASSYPGRGGETQYF
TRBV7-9,CASSLLHTSTDTQYF
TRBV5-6,CASSLDREGQYNSPLHF
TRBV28,CASSSPASGRNQETQYF
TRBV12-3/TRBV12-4,CASTPGPQSNEQFF
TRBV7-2,CASSLILDAYEQYF
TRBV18,CASSPIRDTQYF
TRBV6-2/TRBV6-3,CASSYASGEADTQYF
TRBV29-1,CSVEPPLAPLPDNEQFF
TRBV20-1,CSAVGQGAYEQYF
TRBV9,CASSGGVQETQYF
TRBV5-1,CASSRDRGSNTEAFF
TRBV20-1,CSGSIGTGGYEQFF
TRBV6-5,CASSSRTGRSAFF
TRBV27,CASSSPGTGTYGYTF
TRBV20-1,CSARDSLHNEQFF
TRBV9,CASRYKDGGELFF
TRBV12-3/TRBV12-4,CASSPSTRARNEQFF
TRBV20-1,CSARSSPAGMETQYF
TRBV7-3,CASSLTGGGPGELFF
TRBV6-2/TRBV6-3,CASSSNYVLGEQYF
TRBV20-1,CNHFRCQVQFF